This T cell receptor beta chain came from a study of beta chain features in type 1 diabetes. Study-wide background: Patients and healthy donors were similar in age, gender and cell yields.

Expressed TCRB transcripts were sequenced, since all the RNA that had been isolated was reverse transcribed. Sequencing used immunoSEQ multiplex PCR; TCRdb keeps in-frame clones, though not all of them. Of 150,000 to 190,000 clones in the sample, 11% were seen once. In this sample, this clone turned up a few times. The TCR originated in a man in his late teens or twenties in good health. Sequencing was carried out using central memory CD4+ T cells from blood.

As DNA, the CDR3 is TGTGCCATCAGTGTTACCTCGGGGGGCCAAGAGACCCAGTACTTC. Protein sequence: CAISVTSGGQETQYF. V and J are TRBV10-3 and TRBJ2-5; 7 bases line up with TRBD2. Germline CDR1 reads ENHRY; CDR2 reads SYGVKD. V dropped 4 bases and J dropped 1; count of bases not matched to a gene: 6. The CDR3 runs 15 residues.